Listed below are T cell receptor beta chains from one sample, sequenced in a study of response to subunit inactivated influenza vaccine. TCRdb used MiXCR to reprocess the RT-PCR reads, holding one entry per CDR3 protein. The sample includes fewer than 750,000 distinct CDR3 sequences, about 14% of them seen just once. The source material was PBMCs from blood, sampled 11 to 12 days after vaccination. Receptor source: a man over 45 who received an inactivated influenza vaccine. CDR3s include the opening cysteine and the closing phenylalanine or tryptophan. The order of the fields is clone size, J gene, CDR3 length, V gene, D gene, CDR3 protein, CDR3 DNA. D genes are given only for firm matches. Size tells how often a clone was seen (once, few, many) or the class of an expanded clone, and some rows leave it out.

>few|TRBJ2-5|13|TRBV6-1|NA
CASKVRGQETQYF
TGTGCCAGCAAGGTGCGCGGCCAAGAGACCCAGTACTTC
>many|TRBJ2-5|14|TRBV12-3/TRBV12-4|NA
CASSARGTKETQYF
TGTGCCAGCAGTGCCCGGGGCACAAAAGAGACCCAGTACTTC
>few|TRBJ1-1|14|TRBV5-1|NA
CASSLVGVETEAFF
TGCGCCAGCAGCTTGGTAGGGGTTGAAACTGAAGCTTTCTTT
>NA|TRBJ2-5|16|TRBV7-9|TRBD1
CASSLGPRGQRETQYF
TGTGCCAGCAGCTTAGGACCCAGGGGGCAGCGAGAGACCCAGTACTTC
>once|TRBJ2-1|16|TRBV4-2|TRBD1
CASSQDGTGYYNEQFF
TGTGCCAGCAGCCAAGATGGGACAGGGTATTACAATGAGCAGTTCTTC
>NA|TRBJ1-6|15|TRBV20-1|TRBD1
CSAWTGGSYNSPLHF
TGCAGTGCTTGGACAGGGGGCTCCTATAATTCACCCCTCCACTTT
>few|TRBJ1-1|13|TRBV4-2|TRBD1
CASSQDQGAEAFF
TGTGCCAGCAGCCAAGATCAGGGGGCTGAAGCTTTCTTT
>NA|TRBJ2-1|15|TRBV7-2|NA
CASSGGWFSYNEQFF
TGTGCCAGCAGCGGAGGTTGGTTTTCCTACAATGAGCAGTTCTTC
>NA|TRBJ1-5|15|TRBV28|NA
CASSLPGSSNQPQHF
TGTGCCAGCAGTCTACCCGGGAGTAGCAATCAGCCCCAGCATTTT
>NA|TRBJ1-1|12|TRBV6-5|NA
CASISGPTEAFF
TGTGCCAGCATCTCAGGGCCCACTGAAGCTTTCTTT
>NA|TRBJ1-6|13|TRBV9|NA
CASSVGSNSPLHF
TGTGCCAGCAGCGTGGGTTCGAATTCACCCCTCCACTTT
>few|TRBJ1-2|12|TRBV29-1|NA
CSVEGGVWGYTF
TGCAGCGTTGAAGGCGGCGTGTGGGGCTACACCTTC
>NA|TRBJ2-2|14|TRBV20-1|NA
CSARSHPNTGELFF
TGCAGTGCTAGATCGCATCCGAACACCGGGGAGCTGTTTTTT
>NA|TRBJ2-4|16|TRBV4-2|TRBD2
CASSQATSGGQNIQYF
TGTGCCAGCAGCCAAGCAACTAGCGGGGGACAAAACATTCAGTACTTC
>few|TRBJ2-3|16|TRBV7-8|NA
CASQDRWQGSTDTQYF
TGTGCCAGCCAGGATAGGTGGCAGGGCAGCACAGATACGCAGTATTTT
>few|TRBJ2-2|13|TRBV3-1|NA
CASRNTRGGELFF
TGTGCCAGCAGGAACACGAGGGGGGGGGAGCTGTTTTTT
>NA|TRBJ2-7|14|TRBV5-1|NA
CASSPSYPSKVQYF
TGCGCCAGCAGCCCCTCTTACCCCAGCAAAGTGCAGTACTTC
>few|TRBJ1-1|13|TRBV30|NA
CAWSVHRNTEAFF
TGTGCCTGGAGTGTACATAGGAACACTGAAGCTTTCTTT
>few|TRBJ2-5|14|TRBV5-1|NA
CASSYSGGTETQYF
TGCGCCAGCAGCTATTCAGGGGGGACGGAGACCCAGTACTTC
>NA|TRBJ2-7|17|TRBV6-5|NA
CASSYSLVHGDLREQYF
TGTGCCAGCAGTTACTCTCTGGTTCACGGGGACCTCCGAGAGCAGTACTTC
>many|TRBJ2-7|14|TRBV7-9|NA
CASSPTSGAYEQYF
TGTGCCAGCAGCCCGACGTCAGGGGCCTACGAGCAGTACTTC
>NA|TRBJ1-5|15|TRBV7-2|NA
CASSLSSSGGQPQHF
TGTGCCAGCAGCTTAAGCTCGTCGGGGGGTCAGCCCCAGCATTTT
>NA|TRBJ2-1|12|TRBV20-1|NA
CSVVDQYNEQFF
TGCAGCGTGGTGGATCAATACAATGAGCAGTTCTTC
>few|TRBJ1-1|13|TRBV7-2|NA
CASSSDNPSEAFF
TGTGCCAGCAGCTCCGACAACCCATCAGAAGCTTTCTTT
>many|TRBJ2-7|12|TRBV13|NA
CASSMDQYEQYF
TGTGCCAGCAGCATGGACCAGTACGAGCAGTACTTC
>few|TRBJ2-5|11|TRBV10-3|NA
CAIGLGETQYF
TGTGCCATCGGGCTTGGGGAGACCCAGTACTTC
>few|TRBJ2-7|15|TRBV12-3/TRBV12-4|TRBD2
CASSWGGGGAYEQYF
TGTGCCAGCAGTTGGGGGGGGGGAGGCGCGTACGAGCAGTACTTC
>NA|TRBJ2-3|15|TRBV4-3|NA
CASSPTGYVTDTQYF
TGCGCCAGCAGCCCCACGGGATACGTCACAGATACGCAGTATTTT